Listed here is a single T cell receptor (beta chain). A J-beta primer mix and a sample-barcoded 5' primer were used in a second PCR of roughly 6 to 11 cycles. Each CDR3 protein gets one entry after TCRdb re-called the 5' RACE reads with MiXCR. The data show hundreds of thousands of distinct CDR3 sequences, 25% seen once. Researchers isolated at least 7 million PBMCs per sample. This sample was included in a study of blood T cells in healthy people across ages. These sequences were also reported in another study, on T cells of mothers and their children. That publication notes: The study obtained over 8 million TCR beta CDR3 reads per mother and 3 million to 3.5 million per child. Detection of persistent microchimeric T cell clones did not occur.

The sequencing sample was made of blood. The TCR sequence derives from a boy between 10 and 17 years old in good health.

The CDR3 here is CASSRMMDYLATDTQYF. The CDR3 DNA is TGTGCCAGCAGCCGTATGATGGACTATCTCGCCACAGATACGCAGTATTTT. This chain uses TRBV7-8 with TRBJ2-3, with TRBD2 as a possible D gene (6 bases). The CDR3 consists of 17 residues. V lost 5 bases and J lost 2, with 20 bases in between. Looked up from germline, CDR1 is SGHVS and CDR2 is FQNEAQ.